A few counts support the clone carrying this T cell receptor beta chain. As yet, its antigen is unknown. cDNA serving as the sequencing template came from extracted, reverse transcribed RNA. Profiling relied on immunoSEQ multiplex PCR, and the TCRdb table lists in-frame clones only, not all of them. Among about 210,000 clones, more than 45% were seen once, and the ten largest hold more than 1.5%. This sample was taken from a study of CD8+ T cells in alopecia areata. Treatment specified: oral pan-JAK inhibitor, 5-10 mg twice daily. The length of the CDR3 is 15 residues. Germline-derived CDR1 and CDR2 are MNHEY and SVGAGI. With 5 bases removed from V and 4 bases from J, the gap between germline ends came to 16 bases. Findings and caveats of the study: Higher clonality than in normal scalp was seen in lesional scalp, especially alopecia totalis/universalis. Possibly as an HLA-related effect, TCR sharing across patients appeared less clear than in mice. Scalp clonality decreased significantly with tofacitinib, and so did expanded CD8+ clones among the top 100.

This specimen consisted of CD4+ T cells sorted from blood, obtained at week 4, from a patient treated with tofacitinib. The source of this sequence is a human donor with alopecia areata. The chain couples TRBV6-5 to TRBJ2-3, with D possibly being TRBD1 (7 bases). DNA for the CDR3: TGTGCCAGCAGTGCACAGGGGAGGTTTTCAGATACGCAGTATTTT. Its protein is CASSAQGRFSDTQYF.